A single T cell receptor beta chain is shown here with its context. Germline CDR1 SGHDT, CDR2 YYEEEE. Trimming took off 4 bases at V and 5 bases at J, with 10 bases between the two ends. CDR3 length: 12 residues. This entry belongs to a study of CD8+ T cells in alopecia areata. cDNA reverse transcribed from extracted RNA served as the sequencing template. Assay: immunoSEQ multiplex PCR; the TCRdb copy retains only in-frame clones and omits some. The sample contains over 150,000 clones, more than 50% of which appear only once. The receptor comes from a human donor in good health. The sample consisted of CD8+ T cells sorted from blood. The chain has TRBV5-6 and TRBJ2-7; tentative D call: TRBD1 (5 bases). This chain's CDR3 is CASSPKGNEQYF. The CDR3 region has the DNA TGTGCCAGCAGCCCAAAGGGGAACGAGCAGTACTTC.